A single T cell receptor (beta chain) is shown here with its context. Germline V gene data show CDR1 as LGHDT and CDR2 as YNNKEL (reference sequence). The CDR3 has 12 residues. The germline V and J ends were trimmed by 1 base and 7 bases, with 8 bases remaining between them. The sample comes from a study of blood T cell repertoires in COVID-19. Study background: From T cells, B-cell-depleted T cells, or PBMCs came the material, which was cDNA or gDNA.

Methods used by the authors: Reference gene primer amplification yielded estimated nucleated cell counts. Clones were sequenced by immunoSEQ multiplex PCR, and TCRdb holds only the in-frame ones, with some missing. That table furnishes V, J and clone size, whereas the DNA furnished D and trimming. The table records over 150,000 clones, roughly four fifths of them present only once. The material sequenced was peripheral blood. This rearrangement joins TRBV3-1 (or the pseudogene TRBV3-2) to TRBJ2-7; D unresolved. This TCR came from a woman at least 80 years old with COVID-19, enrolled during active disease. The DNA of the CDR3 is TGTGCCAGCAGCCAAGTCGGTGTGGAGCAGTACTTC. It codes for CASSQVGVEQYF.